Shown below are 26 T cell receptor beta chains from a single sample sequenced in a study of identical twins. TCRdb processed the 5' RACE reads anew with MiXCR; each CDR3 protein has one entry. The repertoire holds about 890,000 distinct CDR3 sequences, with around an eighth as singletons. This sample also appeared in a second study, on yellow fever vaccine responses in identical twins.

Specimen: PBMCs. The receptors shown here come from a woman under 30 in good health.

This clonotype was observed a handful of times. The genes are TRBV20-1 and TRBJ2-7, with 7 bases matching TRBD2. This CDR3 comprises 15 residues. Germline lookup yields CDR1 DFQATT and CDR2 SNEGSKA (reference sequence). Trimming took 2 bases from V and 5 from J; bases not matched to a gene: 12. CDR3 residues: CSARPTGGGSHEQYV. CDR3 nucleotide sequence: TGCAGTGCTAGACCCACCGGCGGGGGTTCCCACGAGCAGTACGTC.

The chain is built from TRBV12-3 or TRBV12-4 and TRBJ2-2; unclear D gene. There are 14 residues in the CDR3. V gave up 5 bases and J gave up 1 base, with 8 bases separating them. The CDR3 bases are TGTGCCAGCAGTCCCCTTAGGAACACCGGGGAGCTGTTTTTT. It codes for CASSPLRNTGELFF.

The gene calls are TRBV20-1 and TRBJ2-2, with TRBD1 as a possible D gene (6 bases). Trimming removed 0 bases at V and 0 bases at J, with 11 bases between. Germline values: CDR1 DFQATT, CDR2 SNEGSKA (reference sequence). The CDR3 loop spans 16 amino acids. The DNA for the CDR3 is TGCAGTGCTAGAGACTTCACAGGGCCGAACACCGGGGAGCTGTTTTTT. It encodes CSARDFTGPNTGELFF.

This clonotype occurred a few times. CDR3: CASSVGVPRGVGGNTIYF. The CDR3 coding sequence is TGTGCCAGCAGCGTAGGTGTTCCTAGGGGAGTAGGTGGAAACACCATATATTTT. The chain couples TRBV9 to TRBJ1-3, with D possibly TRBD1 on 5 matching bases. This CDR3 region has 18 residues. V lost 0 bases and J lost 3, with 19 bases in between. Per the germline V gene, CDR1 is SGDLS and CDR2 is YYNGEE.

This clonotype was seen ten or more times. The chain couples TRBV12-3 or TRBV12-4 to TRBJ1-1; D is uncertain. This CDR3 is 13 amino acids long. Trimming stripped 6 bases from V and 2 bases from J, with 10 bases between. The CDR3, as DNA: TGTGCCAGCAGCCGTGGCAGCAACACTGAAGCTTTCTTT. The encoded protein is CASSRGSNTEAFF.

The chain carries TRBV10-2 and TRBJ1-1; the D gene is possibly TRBD1 (6 bases). CDR1 is WSHSY, CDR2 SAAADI, per germline. The CDR3 sequence is 15 residues long. V shed 11 bases and J shed 3 bases, with 22 bases lying between them. CDR3 loop: CADHRDTAEDTEAFF. CDR3 in DNA: TGCGCCGACCACAGGGACACCGCGGAGGACACTGAAGCTTTCTTT.

This clonotype was seen only a few times. The chain employs TRBV10-3 and TRBJ2-3, with D tentatively TRBD2 (5 bases). The V end was cut by 6 bases, the J end by 5 bases, with 9 bases between. The germline V gene has CDR1 ENHRY and CDR2 SYGVKD. This CDR3 comprises 12 residues. CDR3 DNA: TGTGCCATCAGGTCCGGGGAAGATACGCAGTATTTT. Translating it yields CAIRSGEDTQYF.

This clonotype was recorded only once. The V and J genes are TRBV7-8 and TRBJ2-7, with D possibly TRBD1 on 6 matching bases. Germline V gene lookup returns CDR1 SGHVS and CDR2 FQNEAQ. V gave up 7 bases and J gave up 10 bases, with 20 bases separating them. This CDR3 contains 13 residues. The CDR3 bases are TGTGCCAGCACCCAAAGTCCAGGGGCGAAACAGTACGTC. It codes for CASTQSPGAKQYV.

In this sample, this clonotype turned up a few times. This chain uses TRBV2 with TRBJ2-7; D is ambiguous. CDR1 is SNHLY, CDR2 FYNNEI, per germline. This CDR3 region has 13 residues. V gave up 2 bases and J gave up 3 bases, with 8 bases separating them. The CDR3 nucleotides are TGTGCCAGCAGTGAAAGGTTAGGCTACGAGCAGTACGTC. It specifies CASSERLGYEQYV.

This clonotype was seen only a few times. The chain links TRBV6-1 to TRBJ2-1, with TRBD1 identical over 8 bases. CDR3 length equals 16 residues. After removal of 2 bases from V and 4 bases from J, the junction contained 7 bases not matched to a gene. CDR1 is MNHNS and CDR2 is SASEGT in the germline V gene. CDR3 in amino acids: CASSEPTGGIYNEQFF. In DNA, the CDR3 is TGTGCCAGCAGTGAACCCACAGGGGGGATTTACAATGAGCAGTTCTTC.

At least ten counts were recorded for this clonotype. V gene TRBV29-1 combines with J gene TRBJ2-1; a weak D match, TRBD1 (6 bases). The V and J ends lost 3 bases and 4 bases respectively, with 13 bases between them. Germline V lookup: CDR1 SQVTM, CDR2 ANQGSEA. The CDR3 loop spans 14 amino acids. The CDR3 nucleotides are TGCAGCGTTGAGGTAGGGGGATCATACAATGAGCAGTTCTTC. Its protein is CSVEVGGSYNEQFF.

The chain couples TRBV6-1 to TRBJ1-4; D unresolved. The CDR3 covers 12 residues. The germline CDR1 and CDR2 sequences are MNHNS and SASEGT. V dropped 2 bases and J dropped 8 bases, with 6 bases sitting between them. CDR3 amino acids: CASSETREKLFF. CDR3 bases: TGTGCCAGCAGTGAAACCAGGGAAAAACTGTTTTTT.

The chain links TRBV4-1 to TRBJ2-7; D is perhaps TRBD2 (6 bases). The CDR3 loop spans 13 amino acids. Trimming took 1 base from V and 6 from J, leaving 10 bases between them. Germline lookup yields CDR1 MGHRA and CDR2 YSYEKL. CDR3 region: CASSQGSSAEQYF. CDR3 DNA sequence: TGCGCCAGCAGCCAAGGGTCTAGCGCCGAGCAGTACTTC.

Only a few counts were recorded for this clonotype. The chain couples TRBV9 to TRBJ1-1; TRBD1 aligns across 7 bases. This CDR3 is built from 14 residues. The germline gives CDR1 SGDLS, CDR2 YYNGEE. J lost 4 bases, V lost 2 bases, and 5 bases had no gene match. The CDR3 loop is CASSVKGAPTEAFF. CDR3 in DNA: TGTGCCAGCAGCGTCAAGGGGGCGCCCACTGAAGCTTTCTTT.

At least ten counts were recorded for this clonotype. This chain links TRBV4-1 with TRBJ2-7; maybe TRBD2 (5 bases). Germline values: CDR1 MGHRA, CDR2 YSYEKL. With 1 base removed from V and 4 bases from J, the gap between germline ends came to 17 bases. This CDR3 is 16 amino acids long. CDR3 nucleotides: TGCGCCAGCAGCCAAGTCAATACCGGGATCCTTTACGAGCAGTACTTC. Translating it yields CASSQVNTGILYEQYF.

This clonotype was seen at least ten times. J is TRBJ2-1 and V is TRBV13; D gene unclear. V was clipped by 1 base and J by 8 bases, with 6 bases between them. This CDR3 is 12 amino acids long. CDR1 is PRHDT and CDR2 is FYEKMQ in the germline V gene (reference sequence). The CDR3 DNA sequence: TGTGCCAGCAGCTTAGCGTTGTATGAGCAGTTCTTC. Its protein is CASSLALYEQFF.

This chain links TRBV7-9 with TRBJ2-1; TRBD1 matches 12 bases. This CDR3 has 16 amino acids. Germline CDR1 SEHNR, CDR2 FQNEAQ (reference sequence). V shed 4 bases and J 7 bases; nucleotides not matched to a gene: 8. The DNA of the CDR3 is TGTGCCAGCAGCTCCGCCGGGACAGGGGGCGAAAATGAGCAGTTCTTC. Protein product: CASSSAGTGGENEQFF.

This clonotype showed up just a few times. V is TRBV10-3 and J is TRBJ2-7; D possibly matches TRBD1 or TRBD2 (5 bases each). The V gene lost 5 bases and the J gene lost 2 bases, with 13 bases spanning the gap. There are 14 residues in the CDR3. The germline gives CDR1 ENHRY, CDR2 SYGVKD. The CDR3 sequence is CAISQGGGTYEQYV. CDR3 DNA: TGTGCCATCAGTCAGGGTGGGGGAACCTACGAGCAGTACGTC.

The chain recombines TRBV11-3 with TRBJ2-7; 7 bases align to TRBD1. The CDR3 length is 15 residues. Germline values: CDR1 SGHNT, CDR2 YENEEA. V lost 3 bases to trimming and J lost 2 bases; unmatched junction nucleotides: 7. In nucleotides, the CDR3 is TGTGCCAGCAGCTTGGATGGGACAGAGGCCTACGAGCAGTACTTC. Residues: CASSLDGTEAYEQYF.

The sample holds many counts of this clonotype. This chain links TRBV3-1 with TRBJ2-1; 9 positions match TRBD2. After removal of 8 bases from V and 14 bases from J, the junction contained 16 bases not matched to a gene. Germline CDR1 LGHDT, CDR2 YNNKEL (reference sequence). This CDR3 has 14 amino acids. CDR3 residues: CASPLRGGGGAEFF. The DNA for the CDR3 is TGTGCCAGCCCCTTAAGAGGGGGCGGGGGGGCCGAGTTCTTC.

This clonotype has a count of ten or more. V and J are TRBV7-2 and TRBJ2-2, with a weak D call TRBD1 (6 bases). Looked up from germline, CDR1 is SGHTA and CDR2 is FQGNSA. Trimming removed 4 bases at V and 2 bases at J, with 11 bases between. The CDR3 has 15 residues. The CDR3: CASSSVGGNTGELFF. The CDR3 nucleotides are TGTGCCAGCAGCTCCGTAGGGGGTAACACCGGGGAGCTGTTTTTT.

The chain couples TRBV11-2 to TRBJ1-2; 7 bases match TRBD1. CDR1 SGHAT and CDR2 FQNNGV come from the germline V gene. V dropped 5 bases and J dropped 0; count of bases not matched to a gene: 12. CDR3 length: 17 residues. The DNA of the CDR3 is TGTGCCAGCAGCATCCAACTACAGGGGACCCCTAACTATGGCTACACCTTC. It is translated as CASSIQLQGTPNYGYTF.

This clonotype was detected a few times. The J gene is TRBJ2-5, the V gene TRBV2; no clear D gene. Germline-derived CDR1 and CDR2 are SNHLY and FYNNEI. CDR3 length: 16 residues. V was clipped by 6 bases and J by 5 bases, with 22 bases between them. CDR3 residues: CASRPNQVAGRETQYF. CDR3 in DNA: TGTGCCAGCAGGCCCAACCAGGTGGCCGGACGGGAGACCCAGTACTTC.

The chain is built from TRBV10-3 and TRBJ1-1; 7 bases are shared with TRBD1. Germline trimming cut 6 bases from V and 7 bases from J; bases unmatched to any gene: 11. The CDR3 has 14 residues. Germline loops: CDR1 ENHRY, CDR2 SYGVKD. Written as DNA, the CDR3 is TGTGCCATCAGCGGGGACAGCCCTGCCCTTGAAGCTTTCTTT. Protein product: CAISGDSPALEAFF.

This clonotype was observed at least ten times. The V and J genes are TRBV9 and TRBJ2-1, with 8 nucleotides matching TRBD2. J gave up 6 bases and V 4 bases, and 9 bases lay outside the gene matches. The CDR3 consists of 15 residues. The germline V gene has CDR1 SGDLS and CDR2 YYNGEE. In DNA form, the CDR3 reads TGTGCCAGCAGCCCCGAGGCTAGCGGGCCCAATGAGCAGTTCTTC. It is translated as CASSPEASGPNEQFF.

The sample holds many counts of this clonotype. The chain uses TRBV25-1 and TRBJ2-1; a weak D match, TRBD2 (6 bases). The CDR3 totals 14 residues. Germline V CDR1 and CDR2: MGHDK, SYGVNS. Trimming pared 3 bases from V and 4 bases from J, leaving 10 bases between. CDR3 residues: CASSDRGSYNEQFF. CDR3 nucleotide sequence: TGTGCCAGCAGTGATCGGGGGAGTTACAATGAGCAGTTCTTC. Full variable domain (missing parts from reference TRBV25-1 and TRBJ2-1): EADIYQTPRYLVIGTGKKITLECSQTMGHDKMYWYQQDPGMELHLIHYSYGVNSTEKGDLSSESTVSRIRTEHFPLTLESARPSHTSQYLCASSDRGSYNEQFFGPGTRLTVL.